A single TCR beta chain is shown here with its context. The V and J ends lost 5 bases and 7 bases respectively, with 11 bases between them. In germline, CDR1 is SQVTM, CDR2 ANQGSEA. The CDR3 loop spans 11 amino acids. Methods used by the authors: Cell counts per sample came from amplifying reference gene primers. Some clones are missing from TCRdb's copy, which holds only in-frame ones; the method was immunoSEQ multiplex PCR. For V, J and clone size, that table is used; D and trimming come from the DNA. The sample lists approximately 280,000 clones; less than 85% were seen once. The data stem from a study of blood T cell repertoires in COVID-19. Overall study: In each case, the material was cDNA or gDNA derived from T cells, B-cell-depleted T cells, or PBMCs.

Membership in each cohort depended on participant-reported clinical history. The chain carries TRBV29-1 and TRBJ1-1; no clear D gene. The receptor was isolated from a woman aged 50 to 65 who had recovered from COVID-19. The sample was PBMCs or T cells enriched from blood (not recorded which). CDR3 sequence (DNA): TGCAGCGTTTCCCTAGGTAGTGAAGCTTTCTTT. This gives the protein CSVSLGSEAFF.